This paragraph reports one T cell receptor beta chain. Some clones are missing from TCRdb's copy, which holds only in-frame ones; the method was immunoSEQ multiplex PCR. The repertoire holds around 40,000 clones, with about 91% as singletons. The data stem from a study of T cell changes during pregnancy in multiple sclerosis. Germline CDR1 is KGHSH and CDR2 is LQKENI. V was cut by 0 bases and J by 7 bases, with 16 bases left in between. CDR3 size: 15 residues. Sequenced here: CD4+ T cells from peripheral blood mononuclear cells, sampled in the third trimester of pregnancy. The V and J genes are TRBV18 and TRBJ2-7, with D unclear. This TCR was recovered from a female donor in good health, enrolled as a control in a pregnancy study. CDR3 DNA: TGTGCCAGCTCACCACCGACTTTCTCCCGCGGTGAGCAGTACTTC. This gives the protein CASSPPTFSRGEQYF.